The T cell receptor beta chain under discussion was sequenced for a study of cytomegalovirus exposure and HLA in healthy donors. J was trimmed by 6 bases and V by 0 bases; bases with no gene match: 4. Germline V CDR1 and CDR2: SGDLS, YYNGEE. The CDR3 is made up of 14 amino acids. This clone was detected only once. 60 Vbeta and 13 Jbeta primers were used in PCR. Clones were sequenced by immunoSEQ multiplex PCR, and TCRdb holds only the in-frame ones, with some missing. This sample has some 120,000 clones, with about three quarters found just once. This TCR was sampled from a woman aged 40 to 55 in good health and CMV-seronegative. The V call is TRBV9, the J call TRBJ1-1; 8 nucleotides match TRBD1. Sequencing was performed on PBMCs. The CDR3 spells CASSVGGDRSEAFF. In DNA form, the CDR3 reads TGTGCCAGCAGCGTAGGAGGGGACAGGTCTGAAGCTTTCTTT.